This entry lists 10 T cell receptor beta chains sequenced from one sample in a study of neurological immune-mediated disorders. MiXCR, run by TCRdb on the 5' RACE reads, gives a single entry per CDR3 protein. The sample shows around 70,000 distinct CDR3 sequences, 4% to 6% of them seen only once. What was sequenced was PBMCs. The receptor set was obtained from a woman in her thirties with multiple sclerosis.

This clonotype was seen ten or more times. The CDR3 here is CSARPFPGVGLAGESTDTQYF. DNA of the CDR3: TGCAGTGCTAGACCATTTCCGGGGGTGGGGTTGGCGGGGGAGAGCACAGATACGCAGTATTTT. This chain joins TRBV20-1 and TRBJ2-3; 7 bases line up with TRBD2. The V gene end was trimmed by 2 bases and the J gene end by 0 bases; junction bases not matched to a gene: 23. Germline V gene lookup returns CDR1 DFQATT and CDR2 SNEGSKA (reference sequence). The CDR3 sequence is 21 residues long.

This sequence joins TRBV5-5 and TRBJ1-1; D not resolved. The germline V gene encodes CDR1 SGHKS and CDR2 YYEKEE (reference sequence). V was cut by 1 base and J by 3 bases, with 16 bases left in between. The CDR3 has 16 residues. The CDR3 sequence: CASSLFFRNGDTEAFF. CDR3 in DNA: TGTGCCAGCAGCTTGTTTTTTCGGAATGGGGACACTGAAGCTTTCTTT.

Comments on this clonotype: One junction end disagrees with the germline gene, perhaps due to a read error. CDR3 sequence reads: CASRLGGSGAKVLTF. Here the CDR3 DNA reads TGTGCCAGCAGACTAGGGGGCTCTGGGGCCAAAGTCCTGACTTTC. This chain uses TRBV7-9 with TRBJ2-6; 7 bases fit TRBD1. Germline V gives CDR1 SEHNR, CDR2 FQNEAQ (reference sequence). The CDR3 sequence is 15 residues long.

This clonotype has at least ten counts. The J gene is TRBJ2-1, the V gene TRBV3-1; no clear D. CDR1 is LGHDT and CDR2 is YNNKEL in the germline V gene (reference sequence). Trimming pared 2 bases from V and 9 bases from J, leaving 11 bases between. CDR3 size: 13 residues. The DNA for the CDR3 is TGTGCCAGCAGCCAATCCCATCGTAGTGAGCAGTTCTTC. Amino acid sequence: CASSQSHRSEQFF.

At least ten counts were recorded for this clonotype. The V and J genes are TRBV20-1 and TRBJ2-5; possible D gene TRBD1, 5 bases. Trimming removed 6 bases at V and 4 bases at J, with 18 bases between. CDR1 and CDR2 (germline): DFQATT, SNEGSKA (reference sequence). The CDR3 covers 14 residues. The CDR3 loop is CSAPPRRQGETQYF. The DNA of the CDR3 is TGCAGTGCACCGCCCCGCCGCCAGGGAGAGACCCAGTACTTC.

This clonotype has at least ten counts. The rearrangement uses TRBV29-1 and TRBJ1-1; TRBD1 aligns across 8 bases. The CDR3 covers 11 residues. V lost 7 bases and J lost 5; bases outside the gene matches: 3. Germline V gives CDR1 SQVTM, CDR2 ANQGSEA. DNA for the CDR3: TGCAGCGCTGACAGGGGAACTGAAGCTTTCTTT. This codes for CSADRGTEAFF.

This clonotype was detected many times. The chain combines TRBV4-1 with TRBJ2-1, with TRBD2 matching 8 bases. This CDR3 contains 15 residues. Germline loops: CDR1 MGHRA, CDR2 YSYEKL. Trimming at V came to 4 bases and at J to 10 bases, leaving 12 bases not matched to a gene. The CDR3 DNA follows: TGCGCCAGCAGCCCGGTAGCGGGGTCATGGGGGGAGCAGTTCTTC. Protein: CASSPVAGSWGEQFF.

The gene calls are TRBV20-1 and TRBJ2-3; D is possibly TRBD2 (5 bases). The ends were cut back, 6 bases at V and 3 bases at J, with 10 bases in the middle. The germline gives CDR1 DFQATT, CDR2 SNEGSKA (reference sequence). The CDR3 totals 12 residues. CDR3 sequence (DNA): TGCAGTGCACAACCGGGAACAGATACGCAGTATTTT. Translated, it gives CSAQPGTDTQYF.

This clonotype has a count of ten or more. This chain joins TRBV20-1 and TRBJ2-3; TRBD2 aligns across 9 bases. Germline V gene sequence: CDR1 DFQATT, CDR2 SNEGSKA (reference sequence). This CDR3 spans 16 amino acids. V dropped 3 bases and J dropped 1; count of bases not matched to a gene: 8. The CDR3 spells CSASGGGERGTDTQYF. In DNA, the CDR3 is TGCAGTGCTAGTGGCGGGGGGGAACGGGGCACAGATACGCAGTATTTT.

This clonotype has a count of ten or more. The chain links TRBV5-1 to TRBJ2-3; D unresolved. This CDR3 contains 15 residues. The germline V gene encodes CDR1 SGHRS and CDR2 YFSETQ. The ends were cut back, 5 bases at V and 2 bases at J, with 15 bases in the middle. CDR3 residues: CASRQVSHFTDTQYF. CDR3 nucleotides: TGCGCCAGCAGGCAGGTCTCCCATTTCACAGATACGCAGTATTTT.